This passage covers 10 T cell receptor beta chains from one sample sequenced in a study of blood T cell repertoires in COVID-19. The data were produced by immunoSEQ multiplex PCR, yet TCRdb's version contains in-frame clones alone and is incomplete. The data hold 310,000 or so clones, with roughly 89% observed a single time. Sequenced: peripheral blood. These TCRs come from a man aged 25-45 years with COVID-19, enrolled during active disease.

V usage is TRBV5-4 and J usage is TRBJ1-2; 10 nucleotides line up with TRBD1. Germline assignment: CDR1 SGHNT and CDR2 YYREEE (reference sequence). The CDR3 spans 15 residues. V lost 4 bases to trimming and J lost 4 bases; unmatched junction nucleotides: 7. The CDR3 DNA is TGTGCCAGCAGCCCGGGGACAGGGGAGACCTATGGCTACACCTTC. Its protein product is CASSPGTGETYGYTF.

The J gene is TRBJ2-7, the V gene TRBV7-3; D is unresolved. Germline CDR1 is SGHTA and CDR2 is FQGTGA. This CDR3 region has 14 residues. Trimming took off 2 bases at V and 0 bases at J, with 8 bases between the two ends. This CDR3 reads CASSLAQSSYEQYF. CDR3 in DNA: TGTGCCAGCAGCTTAGCACAGAGCTCCTACGAGCAGTACTTC.

The genes are TRBV6-5 and TRBJ2-7; 8 bases map to TRBD1. V gave up 2 bases and J gave up 3 bases; unmatched junction bases: 3. CDR1 is MNHEY, CDR2 SVGAGI, per germline. This CDR3 region has 14 residues. The DNA of the CDR3 is TGTGCCAGCAGTTACGTGGGACAGGACTACGAGCAGTACTTC. Its translation is CASSYVGQDYEQYF.

This sequence joins TRBV4-1 and TRBJ1-1, with a possible D match to TRBD1 (5 bases). Germline-derived CDR1 and CDR2 are MGHRA and YSYEKL. With 0 bases removed from V and 0 bases from J, the gap between germline ends came to 17 bases. The CDR3 runs to 18 residues. The CDR3 here is CASSQESYGASMNTEAFF. The CDR3 coding sequence is TGCGCCAGCAGCCAAGAAAGTTATGGGGCTTCGATGAACACTGAAGCTTTCTTT.

The rearrangement links TRBV3-1 (or the pseudogene TRBV3-2) to TRBJ1-5, with D hard to call. Germline V lookup: CDR1 LGHDT, CDR2 YNNKEL (reference sequence). The V and J ends lost 1 base and 6 bases respectively, with 7 bases between them. The CDR3 length is 13 residues. CDR3 bases: TGTGCCAGCAGCCAAGCCCTCAGTCAGCCCCAGCATTTT. Encoded protein: CASSQALSQPQHF.

The rearrangement joins TRBV16 to TRBJ1-1, with D maybe TRBD1 (6 bases). The V end was cut by 4 bases, the J end by 5 bases, with 14 bases between. The germline V gene has CDR1 KGHSY and CDR2 FQNENV. The CDR3 is 14 residues long. As DNA, the CDR3 is TGTGCCAGCAGCCTACAGGGTTCGAGGACTGAAGCTTTCTTT. Translating it yields CASSLQGSRTEAFF.

This chain uses TRBV7-2 with TRBJ1-5, with D hard to call. V was clipped by 1 base and J by 7 bases, with 14 bases between them. This CDR3 has 15 amino acids. Germline assignment: CDR1 SGHTA and CDR2 FQGNSA. In DNA, the CDR3 is TGTGCCAGCAGCTTAGGACATGGGGAGAAACAGCCCCAGCATTTT. This translates into CASSLGHGEKQPQHF. Complete variable domain (other parts from reference TRBV7-2 and TRBJ1-5): GAGVSQSPSNKVTEKGKDVELRCDPISGHTALYWYRQSLGQGLEFLIYFQGNSAPDKSGLPSDRFSAERTGGSVSTLTIQRTQQEDSAVYLCASSLGHGEKQPQHFGDGTRLSIL.

The CDR3 loop is CASSESAEADGYTF. CDR3 nucleotide sequence: TGTGCCAGCAGTGAATCGGCGGAGGCGGATGGCTACACCTTC. The chain carries TRBV6-1 and TRBJ1-2; D is ambiguous. Germline V lookup: CDR1 MNHNS, CDR2 SASEGT. V gave up 2 bases and J gave up 6 bases, with 13 bases separating them. This CDR3 comprises 14 residues.

As for this clone: A read error may be the cause here, since a much bigger clone is one base away. The J gene is TRBJ2-3, the V gene TRBV5-4; 14 positions agree with TRBD2. Germline V gene lookup returns CDR1 SGHNT and CDR2 YYREEE (reference sequence). Trimming took 4 bases from V and 4 from J; bases not matched to a gene: 2. CDR3 length: 15 residues. For the CDR3, the DNA is TGTGCCAGCAGCATGACTAGCGGGGGGGCAGATACGCAGTATTTT. Its translation is CASSMTSGGADTQYF.

The chain uses TRBV6-5 and TRBJ1-1, with 8 bases matching TRBD1. Germline V gene data show CDR1 as MNHEY and CDR2 as SVGAGI. With 0 bases clipped from V and 5 bases from J, the junction kept 8 bases outside the gene matches. The CDR3 sequence is 16 residues long. In DNA, the CDR3 is TGTGCCAGCAGTTACTCCCGACAGGGGAGTTTGACTGAAGCTTTCTTT. Its protein is CASSYSRQGSLTEAFF.